Here is one T cell receptor (beta chain) with its context. Its antigen target is currently unknown. The sample holds no much larger clone one base away, and base qualities are not on file. Taken from cysteine to phenylalanine, the CDR3 has 14 residues. Just the 42-base CDR3 DNA is kept, in frame starting at base 1. The V and J ends are trimmed by 3 bases and 0 bases, leaving 8 bases between them. The germline V gene specifies MGHRA as CDR1 and YSYEKL as CDR2. This sample is drawn from a study of blood T cells in healthy people across ages (dated by TCRdb to the mid-2010s). Concerning the study at large: In model experiments, roughly one uniquely barcoded TCR beta cDNA molecule per two T cells was captured by template switching. Using deep sequencing normalized with unique cDNA molecular identifiers, the study measured how TCR beta repertoire diversity changes with age. The donors were divided into four age groups: young (average approximately 16 years), middle-aged (around 41), aged (approximately 62) and long-lived (roughly 88). To avoid experimental bias, donors of different ages were distributed randomly across sequencing lanes. Two additional independent replicas of 1 million unique cDNA reads from the same blood draw were analyzed for two donors (one aged 18 to 29 and one aged 80 or older). Study-wide conclusions, independent of this receptor: There was a strong correlation between observed TCR beta diversity and the percentage of naive T cells measured by flow cytometry. As age increased, observed TCR beta diversity per million T cells dropped in a roughly linear way, and a significant reduction was already evident by age 40. Because the CMV infection status of the donors was unknown, age-related changes in expanded clonotypes may potentially have been confounded. Because profiling used bulk unsorted PBMCs, naive and antigen-experienced compartments could not be compared conclusively. Compared with the aged group, the long-lived group had more naive CD4+ T cells, fewer expanded clones and increased TCR diversity, suggesting age selection. Estimates of total diversity based on one million sequenced T cells were considered lower bounds and underestimates.

The library came from 5' RACE. The instrument was an Illumina HiSeq 2500. A second PCR of about 7 to 12 cycles was run with a J-beta primer mix and a sample-barcoded 5' primer. A template-switch 5' adaptor carrying 12 random nucleotides introduced a unique molecular identifier onto each TCR beta cDNA molecule. Each sample yielded at least 2.5 million CDR3-containing paired-end reads. First-strand cDNA synthesis was performed from all RNA using the Mint cDNA synthesis kit, with priming by a TRBC-specific oligonucleotide. Following uracil-DNA glycosylase treatment, all cDNA underwent a first 18-cycle PCR with the universal primers M1SS and BC2_uni_R. Regarding the original processing steps: For normalization, 1 million high-quality reads were randomly selected from each sample, with every read carrying a distinct molecular identifier. Reads with shared molecular identifiers were discarded instead of being binned into consensus sequences. MiTCR, with a Q25 quality threshold and the strictest error-elimination algorithm, was used for CDR3 identification, clonotype clustering and error correction. A nonparametric unseen species model with Euler transformation was used to estimate a lower bound on total TCR beta diversity. The public reads were quality trimmed at Q25 with fastp and then assembled into clones with MiXCR by TCRdb, keeping productive beta chains. Every distinct CDR3 protein forms one entry, paired with its most common genes and DNA. The V and J calls shown here were made by TCRdb, not taken from the authors' results. Recorded for this sample are about 1,800,000 distinct CDR3 sequences; under 30% of them occurred a single time. The ten largest clones capture approximately 7.7% of the sample.

Donors were 39 systemically healthy Caucasian individuals from Russia aged roughly 6 to 90 years. Each donor gave 8 to 10 milliliters of peripheral blood, drawn into EDTA-treated Vacutainer tubes. PBMCs were isolated by Ficoll-Paque density-gradient centrifugation, with at least 6 million obtained per sample. Trizol reagent was used to extract total RNA from the PBMCs, yielding at least 5.5 micrograms per sample. Naive CD45RAhigh/CD27high T cell percentages were measured by flow cytometry on a PBMC aliquot from every donor. Sequenced sample: blood. This chain is built from TRBV4-1 and TRBJ1-2, with the D gene not confidently named. The TCR originated in a woman in her twenties or thirties in good health. Here is the DNA: TGCGCCAGCAGCCATGAAGAGTCTAACTATGGCTACACCTTC. It translates to CASSHEESNYGYTF.